The 3 T cell receptor beta chains listed next were all sequenced from one sample in a study of T-cell reconstitution after alpha-beta-depleted transplantation in children. Researchers prepared the TCRbeta library using unique molecular identifiers, the study reports. Each CDR3 protein gets one entry after TCRdb re-called the PCR reads with MiXCR. The sample includes 600,000 to 700,000 distinct CDR3 sequences, roughly 15% of them seen just once. Sequenced material: PBMCs from the stem cell graft donor, taken from the stem cell graft. Receptors originate from a human donor who donated a stem cell graft to a child with acute myeloid leukemia.

The chain combines TRBV7-2 with TRBJ2-5; possible D gene TRBD1, 5 bases. The V end was cut by 5 bases, the J end by 5 bases, with 18 bases between. This CDR3 has 15 residues. Per the germline V gene, CDR1 is SGHTA and CDR2 is FQGNSA. The CDR3 DNA reads as TGTGCCAGCAGCCCGAGGACACTTCCCAGGGAGACCCAGTACTTC. Translating gives CASSPRTLPRETQYF.

The rearrangement uses TRBV7-3 and TRBJ2-7, with 8 nucleotides matching TRBD1. In germline, CDR1 is SGHTA, CDR2 FQGTGA. The CDR3 runs to 13 residues. The V segment lost 3 bases and the J segment 6 bases; nucleotides outside the gene matches: 4. The CDR3 DNA reads as TGTGCCAGCAGCTTCGACAGGGGCGGCGAGCAGTACTTC. Amino acids: CASSFDRGGEQYF.

This clonotype occurred a few times. The V call is TRBV2, the J call TRBJ2-5; D remains ambiguous. Germline CDR1 reads SNHLY; CDR2 reads FYNNEI. V lost 6 bases and J lost 0, with 11 bases in between. This CDR3 is 14 amino acids long. CDR3 sequence (DNA): TGTGCCAGCAGGGGCTCAGCGAACCAAGAGACCCAGTACTTC. Its protein is CASRGSANQETQYF. Based on the CDR3 plus reference TRBV2 and TRBJ2-5, the full variable domain is EPEVTQTPSHQVTQMGQEVILRCVPISNHLYFYWYRQILGQKVEFLVSFYNNEISEKSEIFDDQFSVERPDGSNFTLKIRSTKLEDSAMYFCASRGSANQETQYFGPGTRLLVL.